The source of this T cell receptor (beta chain) is a study of PD-1 blockade in classical Hodgkin lymphoma. Study at large: Nivolumab was administered to patients intravenously at 3 mg/kg every 2 weeks. Study results and caveats: At C4D1, TCR diversity had climbed significantly for CD4+ cells, though not for CD8+ cells. Before treatment, TCR diversity in newly diagnosed patients was reportedly lower than in healthy donors.

CDR3 length: 11 amino acids. V lost 10 bases, J lost 10 bases, and 16 bases lay in between. Germline assignment: CDR1 MNHEY and CDR2 SVGAGI. There was relapse after autologous stem cell transplantation in every patient, and there was variation in brentuximab vedotin exposure. Comment on this clone: Its antigen is not known.

Using immunoSEQ multiplex PCR, the repertoire was profiled, and TCRdb retains in-frame clones only, with some absent. Found here are 40,000 or so clones, over 60% of them singletons; the top ten hold over 9.5%. The chain links TRBV6-5 to TRBJ2-5, with D uncertain. Here the sequenced sample was peripheral blood mononuclear cells (PBMCs), taken at baseline. The source is a human donor with classical Hodgkin lymphoma. The CDR3 loop reads CATLSGRVQYF. The CDR3 coding sequence is TGTGCCACGCTGTCGGGCCGGGTCCAGTACTTC.